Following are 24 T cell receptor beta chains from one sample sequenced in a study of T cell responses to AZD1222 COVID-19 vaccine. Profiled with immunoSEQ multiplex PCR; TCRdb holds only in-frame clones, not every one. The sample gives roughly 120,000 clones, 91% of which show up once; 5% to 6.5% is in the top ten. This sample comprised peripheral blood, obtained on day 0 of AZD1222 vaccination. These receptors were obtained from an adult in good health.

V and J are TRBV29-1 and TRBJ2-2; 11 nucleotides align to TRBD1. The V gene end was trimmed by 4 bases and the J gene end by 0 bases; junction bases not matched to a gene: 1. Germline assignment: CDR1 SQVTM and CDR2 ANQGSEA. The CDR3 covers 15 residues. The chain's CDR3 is CSVGGQGANTGELFF. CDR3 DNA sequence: TGCAGCGTTGGGGGACAGGGGGCGAACACCGGGGAGCTGTTTTTT.

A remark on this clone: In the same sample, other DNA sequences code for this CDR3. Here the CDR3 reads CASSLDNQPQHF. Written as DNA, the CDR3 is TGTGCCAGCAGCTTGGACAATCAGCCCCAGCATTTT. The chain carries TRBV5-4 and TRBJ1-5; D is unresolved. The CDR3 length is 12 residues. Trimming stripped 0 bases from V and 3 bases from J, with 1 base between. Germline CDR1 and CDR2: SGHNT and YYREEE (reference sequence).

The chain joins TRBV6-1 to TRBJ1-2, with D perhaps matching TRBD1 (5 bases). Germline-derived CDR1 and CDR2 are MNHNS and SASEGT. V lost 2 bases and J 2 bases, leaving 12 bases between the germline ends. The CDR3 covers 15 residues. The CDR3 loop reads CASSETGRGNYGYTF. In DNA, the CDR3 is TGTGCCAGCAGTGAAACGGGACGGGGGAACTATGGCTACACCTTC.

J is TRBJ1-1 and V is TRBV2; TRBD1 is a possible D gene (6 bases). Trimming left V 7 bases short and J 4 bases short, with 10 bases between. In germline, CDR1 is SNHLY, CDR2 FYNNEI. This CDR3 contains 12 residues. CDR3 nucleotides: TGTGCCAGCACCCAGGGGACCACTGAAGCTTTCTTT. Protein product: CASTQGTTEAFF.

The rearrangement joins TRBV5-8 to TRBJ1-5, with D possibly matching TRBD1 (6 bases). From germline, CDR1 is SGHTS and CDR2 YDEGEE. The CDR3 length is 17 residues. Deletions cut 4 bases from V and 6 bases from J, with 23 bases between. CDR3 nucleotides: TGTGCCAGCAGCCCTCCGGAAGGGACATCCATCTTTCAGCCCCAGCATTTT. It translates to CASSPPEGTSIFQPQHF.

The CDR3 here is CASSLDLTDNYGYTF. The CDR3 coding sequence is TGTGCCAGCAGCCTTGACCTGACGGACAACTATGGCTACACCTTC. The chain combines TRBV5-4 with TRBJ1-2; D is ambiguous. V was cut by 4 bases and J by 2 bases, with 15 bases left in between. CDR3 length: 15 residues. Germline assignment: CDR1 SGHNT and CDR2 YYREEE (reference sequence).

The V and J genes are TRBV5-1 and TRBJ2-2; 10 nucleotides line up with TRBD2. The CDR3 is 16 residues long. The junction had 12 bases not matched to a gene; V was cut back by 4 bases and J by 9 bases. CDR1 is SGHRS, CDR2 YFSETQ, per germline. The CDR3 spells CASSPPGVAGGRELFF. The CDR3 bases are TGCGCCAGCAGCCCCCCGGGGGTAGCGGGAGGCCGGGAGCTGTTTTTT. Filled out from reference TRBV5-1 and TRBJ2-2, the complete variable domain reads KAGVTQTPRYLIKTRGQQVTLSCSPISGHRSVSWYQQTPGQGLQFLFEYFSETQRNKGNFPGRFSGRQFSNSRSEMNVSTLELGDSALYLCASSPPGVAGGRELFFGEGSRLTVL.

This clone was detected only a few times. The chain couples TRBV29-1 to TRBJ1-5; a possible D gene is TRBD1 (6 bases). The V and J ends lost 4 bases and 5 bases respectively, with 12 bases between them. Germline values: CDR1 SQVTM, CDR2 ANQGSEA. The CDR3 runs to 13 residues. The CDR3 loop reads CSVADSDYQPQHF. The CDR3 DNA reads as TGCAGCGTTGCGGACAGCGACTATCAGCCCCAGCATTTT.

The CDR3 region is CASSEEGQANEKLFF. The CDR3 DNA follows: TGTGCCAGCAGTGAAGAGGGACAGGCTAATGAAAAACTGTTTTTT. J is TRBJ1-4 and V is TRBV6-1, with 8 bases identical to TRBD1. This CDR3 comprises 15 residues. CDR1 and CDR2 (germline): MNHNS, SASEGT. J gave up 3 bases and V 1 base, and 1 base lay outside the gene matches.

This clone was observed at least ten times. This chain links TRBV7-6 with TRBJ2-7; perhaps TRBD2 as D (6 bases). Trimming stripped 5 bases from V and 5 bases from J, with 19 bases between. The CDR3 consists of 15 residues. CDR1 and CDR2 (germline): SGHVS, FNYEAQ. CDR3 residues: CASSGGTGTLHEQYF. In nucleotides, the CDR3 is TGTGCCAGCAGCGGTGGGACTGGGACTCTCCACGAGCAGTACTTC.

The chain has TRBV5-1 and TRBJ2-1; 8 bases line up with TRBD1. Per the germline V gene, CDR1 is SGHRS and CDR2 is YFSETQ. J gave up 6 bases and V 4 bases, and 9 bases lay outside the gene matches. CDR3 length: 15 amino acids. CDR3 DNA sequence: TGCGCCAGCAGCACTGCCGGGACAGGTTCCAATGAGCAGTTCTTC. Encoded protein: CASSTAGTGSNEQFF.

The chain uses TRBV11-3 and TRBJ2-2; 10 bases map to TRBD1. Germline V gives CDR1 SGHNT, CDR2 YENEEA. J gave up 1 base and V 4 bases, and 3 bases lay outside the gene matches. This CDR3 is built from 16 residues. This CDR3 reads CASSYGTGVNTGELFF. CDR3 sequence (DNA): TGTGCCAGCAGCTACGGGACAGGGGTGAACACCGGGGAGCTGTTTTTT.

CDR3 loop: CASSERNTEAFF. CDR3 nucleotide sequence: TGTGCCAGCAGTGAGAGGAACACTGAAGCTTTCTTT. This chain links TRBV27 with TRBJ1-1; no reliable D call. CDR3 length equals 12 residues. Germline-derived CDR1 and CDR2 are MNHEY and SMNVEV (reference sequence). Trimming pared 5 bases from V and 1 base from J, leaving 5 bases between.

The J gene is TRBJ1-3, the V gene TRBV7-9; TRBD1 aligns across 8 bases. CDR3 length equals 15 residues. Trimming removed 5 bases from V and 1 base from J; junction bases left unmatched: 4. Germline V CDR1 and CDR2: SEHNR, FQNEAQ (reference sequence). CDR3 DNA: TGTGCCAGCAGCCAGGACAGGGTATCTGGAAACACCATATATTTT. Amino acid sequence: CASSQDRVSGNTIYF. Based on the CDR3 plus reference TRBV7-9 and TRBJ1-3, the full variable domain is DTGVSQNPRHKITKRGQNVTFRCDPISEHNRLYWYRQTLGQGPEFLTYFQNEAQLEKSRLLSDRFSAERPKGSFSTLEIQRTEQGDSAMYLCASSQDRVSGNTIYFGEGSWLTVV.

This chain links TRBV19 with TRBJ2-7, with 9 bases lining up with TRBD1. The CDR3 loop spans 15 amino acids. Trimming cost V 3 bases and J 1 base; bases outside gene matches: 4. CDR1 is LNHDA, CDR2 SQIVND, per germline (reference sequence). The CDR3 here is CASSILQGASYEQYF. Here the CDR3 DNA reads TGTGCCAGTAGTATTTTACAGGGGGCATCCTACGAGCAGTACTTC.

The CDR3 region has the DNA TGCGCCAGCAGCTTTAATCCGGCCCCTGGTGGGTCAGATACGCAGTATTTT. This translates into CASSFNPAPGGSDTQYF. V and J are TRBV5-1 and TRBJ2-3; D is undetermined. The germline V gene encodes CDR1 SGHRS and CDR2 YFSETQ. V shed 2 bases and J shed 4 bases, with 20 bases lying between them. The CDR3 contains 17 residues.

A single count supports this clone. CDR3 region: CASSQSRGSEAFF. In DNA, the CDR3 is TGTGCCAGCAGCCAATCCAGGGGCTCTGAAGCTTTCTTT. This chain links TRBV16 with TRBJ1-1; D may be TRBD1 (6 bases). CDR3 length: 13 amino acids. CDR1 is KGHSY, CDR2 FQNENV, per germline. The V end was cut by 0 bases, the J end by 6 bases, with 8 bases between.

The CDR3 loop is CASSSATGTGYTF. CDR3 nucleotide sequence: TGTGCCAGCAGCTCGGCGACAGGGACTGGCTACACCTTC. The chain employs TRBV7-9 and TRBJ1-2; 7 bases map to TRBD1. Germline CDR1 and CDR2: SEHNR and FQNEAQ (reference sequence). This CDR3 contains 13 residues. J was trimmed by 7 bases and V by 4 bases; bases with no gene match: 6.

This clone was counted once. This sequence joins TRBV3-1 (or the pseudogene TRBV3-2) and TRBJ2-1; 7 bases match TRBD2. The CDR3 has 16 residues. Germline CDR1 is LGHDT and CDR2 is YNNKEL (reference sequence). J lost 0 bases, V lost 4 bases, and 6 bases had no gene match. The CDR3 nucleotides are TGTGCCAGCAGCCTCCCGGGCGGGAGCTCCTACAATGAGCAGTTCTTC. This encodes CASSLPGGSSYNEQFF.

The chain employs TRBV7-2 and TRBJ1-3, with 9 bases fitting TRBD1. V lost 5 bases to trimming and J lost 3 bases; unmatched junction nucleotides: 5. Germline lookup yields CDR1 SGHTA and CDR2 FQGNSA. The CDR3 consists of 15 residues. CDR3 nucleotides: TGTGCCAGCAGCCTACAGGGGGCGCTTGGAAACACCATATATTTT. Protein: CASSLQGALGNTIYF.

The CDR3 here is CAWSVRGEGYTF. DNA for the CDR3: TGTGCCTGGAGTGTGAGGGGCGAGGGCTACACCTTC. The V call is TRBV30, the J call TRBJ1-2; D possibly corresponds to TRBD1 (5 bases). This CDR3 comprises 12 residues. Deletions cut 0 bases from V and 8 bases from J, with 10 bases between. Germline V gene lookup returns CDR1 GTSNPN and CDR2 SVGIG (reference sequence).

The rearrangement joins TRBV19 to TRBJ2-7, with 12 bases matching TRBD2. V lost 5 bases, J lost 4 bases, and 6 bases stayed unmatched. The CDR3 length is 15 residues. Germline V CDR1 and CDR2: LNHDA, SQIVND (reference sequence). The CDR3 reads CASSAWTSGVYEQYF. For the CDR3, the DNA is TGTGCCAGTAGTGCCTGGACTAGCGGGGTTTACGAGCAGTACTTC.

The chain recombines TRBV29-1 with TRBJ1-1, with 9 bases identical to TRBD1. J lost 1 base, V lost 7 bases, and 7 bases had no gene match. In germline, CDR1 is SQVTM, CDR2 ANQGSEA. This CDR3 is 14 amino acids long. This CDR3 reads CSAGQGRGNTEAFF. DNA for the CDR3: TGCAGCGCCGGACAGGGGCGAGGGAACACTGAAGCTTTCTTT. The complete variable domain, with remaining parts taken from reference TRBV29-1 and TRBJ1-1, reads SAVISQKPSRDICQRGTSLTIQCQVDSQVTMMFWYRQQPGQSLTLIATANQGSEATYESGFVIDKFPISRPNLTFSTLTVSNMSPEDSSIYLCSAGQGRGNTEAFFGQGTRLTVV.

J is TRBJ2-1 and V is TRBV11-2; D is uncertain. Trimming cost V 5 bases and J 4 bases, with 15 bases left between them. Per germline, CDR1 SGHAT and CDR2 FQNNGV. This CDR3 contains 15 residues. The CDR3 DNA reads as TGTGCCAGCAGCACTGGCGGTAGTGGGTACAATGAGCAGTTCTTC. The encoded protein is CASSTGGSGYNEQFF.